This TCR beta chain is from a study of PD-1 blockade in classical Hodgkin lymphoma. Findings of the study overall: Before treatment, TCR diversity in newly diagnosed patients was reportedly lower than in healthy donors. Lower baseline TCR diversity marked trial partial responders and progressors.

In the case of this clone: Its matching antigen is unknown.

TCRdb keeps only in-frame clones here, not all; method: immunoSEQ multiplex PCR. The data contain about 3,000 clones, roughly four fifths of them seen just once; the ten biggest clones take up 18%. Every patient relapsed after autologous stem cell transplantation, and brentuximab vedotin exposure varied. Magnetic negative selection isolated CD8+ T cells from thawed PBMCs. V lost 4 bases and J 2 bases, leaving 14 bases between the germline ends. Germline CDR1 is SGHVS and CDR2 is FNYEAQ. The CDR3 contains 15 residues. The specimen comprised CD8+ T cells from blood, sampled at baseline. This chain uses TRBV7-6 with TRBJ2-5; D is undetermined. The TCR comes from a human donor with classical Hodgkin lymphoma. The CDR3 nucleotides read TGTGCCAGCAGCTCCTTAGCCAGACTTCAAGAGACCCAGTACTTC. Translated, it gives CASSSLARLQETQYF.